Following are 18 T cell receptor beta chains from one sample sequenced in a study of Graves' ophthalmopathy and Graves' hyperthyroidism. The study amplified TCR beta CDR3 regions using RNA transcripts. Second-round multiplex PCR came after first-round RT-PCR with HTBI primers. TCRdb analysed the multiplex PCR reads with MiXCR anew, one entry per CDR3 protein. The sample lists a few hundred thousand distinct CDR3 sequences, approximately 15% occurring once. Input material: peripheral blood. These receptor sequences come from a woman under 30 with stable Graves' hyperthyroidism.

This clonotype was observed many times. The chain couples TRBV2 to TRBJ2-7; 7 bases fit TRBD2. This CDR3 is 11 amino acids long. Germline CDR1 SNHLY, CDR2 FYNNEI. V trimming: 6 bases; J trimming: 7 bases; junction bases outside the gene matches: 3. CDR3 region: CASSGTKEQYF. The CDR3 DNA reads as TGTGCCAGCAGCGGGACTAAGGAGCAGTACTTC.

This clonotype was seen repeatedly, ten times or more. The chain links TRBV6-2 or TRBV6-3 to TRBJ2-7, with 7 bases matching TRBD1. The V and J ends lost 4 bases and 6 bases, in that order; junction bases with no gene match: 12. This CDR3 spans 15 amino acids. Germline lookup yields CDR1 MNHEY and CDR2 SVGEGT. The CDR3 spells CASSFLDRENGEQYF. CDR3 sequence (DNA): TGTGCCAGCAGTTTCCTTGACAGGGAGAACGGCGAGCAGTACTTC.

At least ten counts were recorded for this clonotype. The gene calls are TRBV12-3 or TRBV12-4 and TRBJ2-7, with TRBD1 matching 8 bases. This CDR3 comprises 13 residues. J was trimmed by 4 bases and V by 7 bases; bases with no gene match: 6. CDR3 sequence (DNA): TGTGCCAGCAATCCACAGGGGGTTTACGAGCAGTACTTC. Translated, it gives CASNPQGVYEQYF.

The table lists this clonotype with many counts. The chain combines TRBV6-2 or TRBV6-3 with TRBJ1-1; 8 bases are a match to TRBD1. The CDR3 has 16 residues. Trimming removed 2 bases from V and 5 bases from J; junction bases left unmatched: 10. Germline assignment: CDR1 MNHEY and CDR2 SVGEGT. CDR3 in DNA: TGTGCCAGCAGTTACGTCCAGACAGGGGCAGAGACTGAAGCTTTCTTT. Translation gives CASSYVQTGAETEAFF.

At least ten counts were recorded for this clonotype. The genes are TRBV28 and TRBJ1-1; 12 bases align to TRBD1. CDR1 is MDHEN and CDR2 is SYDVKM in the germline V gene. The CDR3 contains 15 residues. The V gene end was trimmed by 1 base and the J gene end by 10 bases; junction bases not matched to a gene: 7. The DNA of the CDR3 is TGTGCCAGCAGTTTATCCGGGACAGGGGGCTTTGGAGCTTTCTTT. As protein: CASSLSGTGGFGAFF. The full variable domain, rest sourced from reference TRBV28 and TRBJ1-1, is DVKVTQSSRYLVKRTGEKVFLECVQDMDHENMFWYRQDPGLGLRLIYFSYDVKMKEKGDIPEGYSVSREKKERFSLILESASTNQTSMYLCASSLSGTGGFGAFFGQGTRLTVV.

This clonotype appeared a few times. The genes are TRBV5-1 and TRBJ1-1; D unresolved. The CDR3 has 16 residues. Germline V gene lookup returns CDR1 SGHRS and CDR2 YFSETQ. Trimming left V 7 bases short and J 2 bases short, with 21 bases between. The CDR3 region has the DNA TGCGCCAGCGTAATAGGACCCTCGGCGCTAAACACTGAAGCTTTCTTT. This translates into CASVIGPSALNTEAFF.

For this clonotype: A much larger clone lies one base from this, so it may be a read error. The chain recombines TRBV7-2 with TRBJ1-6; D not certain. CDR3 length: 13 amino acids. Trimming removed 5 bases at V and 15 bases at J, with 17 bases between. CDR1 is SGHTA and CDR2 is FQGNSA in the germline V gene. The CDR3 region has the DNA TGTGCCAGCAGCCCTGGTCCTACGCCACACCTCCACTTT. Translating it yields CASSPGPTPHLHF.

This clonotype has at least ten counts. This sequence joins TRBV6-1 and TRBJ1-1; 9 positions agree with TRBD1. CDR3 size: 14 residues. The germline CDR1 and CDR2 sequences are MNHNS and SASEGT. Germline trimming cut 6 bases from V and 6 bases from J; bases unmatched to any gene: 8. For the CDR3, the DNA is TGTGCCAGCAGGGCACCGGGACAGGGTTCTGAAGCTTTCTTT. As protein: CASRAPGQGSEAFF.

This clonotype was counted ten times or more. The CDR3 spells CASSRDWNTEAFF. The CDR3 DNA reads TGTGCCAGCAGCCGAGACTGGAACACTGAAGCTTTCTTT. The chain has TRBV12-3 or TRBV12-4 and TRBJ1-1; D remains ambiguous. The CDR3 covers 13 residues. Trimming shortened V by 6 bases and J by 1 base, and 9 bases separated the two germline ends.

This clonotype was seen at least ten times. This sequence joins TRBV2 and TRBJ2-7; TRBD2 aligns across 11 bases. Germline CDR1 reads SNHLY; CDR2 reads FYNNEI. The V segment lost 7 bases and the J segment 4 bases; nucleotides outside the gene matches: 6. There are 14 residues in the CDR3. DNA for the CDR3: TGTGCCAGCACCCTCGGGACTAGCGGTTACGAGCAGTACTTC. Translation gives CASTLGTSGYEQYF.

This clonotype showed up many times. V gene TRBV12-3 or TRBV12-4 combines with J gene TRBJ1-2; tentative D call: TRBD1 (5 bases). V was shortened by 5 bases and J by 6 bases, with 13 bases between the two germline ends. This CDR3 is built from 13 residues. CDR3 nucleotides: TGTGCCAGCAGTACGAGGGGTGACCATGGCTACACCTTC. Residues: CASSTRGDHGYTF.

This clonotype was detected ten times or more. The V and J genes are TRBV2 and TRBJ1-1; D remains unclear. Germline CDR1 SNHLY, CDR2 FYNNEI. The CDR3 covers 11 residues. The CDR3 here is CSVPMNTEAFF. The DNA of the CDR3 is TGTTCCGTACCAATGAACACTGAAGCTTTCTTT.

This clonotype was found a few times. A much bigger clone sits one base away, suggesting this may be a read error. V and J are TRBV13 and TRBJ2-7; TRBD2 aligns across 10 bases. After removal of 8 bases from V and 2 bases from J, the junction contained 6 bases not matched to a gene. CDR1 PRHDT and CDR2 FYEKMQ come from the germline V gene (reference sequence). This CDR3 is built from 14 residues. The CDR3 DNA sequence: TGTGCCAGCGGCATTGGACTAGCGGCCTACGAGCAGTACTTC. Translated, it gives CASGIGLAAYEQYF.

This clonotype was detected ten times or more. V gene TRBV24-1 combines with J gene TRBJ1-1, with 9 bases lining up with TRBD1. The CDR3 sequence is 15 residues long. V lost 4 bases, J lost 1 base, and 3 bases stayed unmatched. Germline CDR1 KGHDR, CDR2 SFDVKD. The DNA of the CDR3 is TGTGCCACCAGTGAGGGACAGGGCAAGAACACTGAAGCTTTCTTT. Translating it yields CATSEGQGKNTEAFF.

This clonotype was detected many times. The V and J genes are TRBV19 and TRBJ1-1; unclear D gene. Trimming left V 6 bases short and J 6 bases short, with 11 bases between. This CDR3 is 12 amino acids long. CDR1 is LNHDA, CDR2 SQIVND, per germline (reference sequence). The CDR3 loop reads CASRVQPSEAFF. In DNA, the CDR3 is TGTGCCAGTAGGGTGCAGCCATCTGAAGCTTTCTTT.

Comment on this clonotype: An end of the junction differs from the germline gene, which may be a read error. The rearrangement links TRBV15 to TRBJ2-2; weak D call: TRBD1 (6 bases). The CDR3 loop spans 19 amino acids. The V gene's germline CDR1 is LNHNV and CDR2 YYDKDF (reference sequence). The CDR3 here is CATSGDQNREPQNTGELFF. In DNA, the CDR3 is TGTGCCACCAGCGGAGACCAAAACAGGGAGCCCCAGAACACCGGGGAGCTGTTTTTT.

Concerning this clonotype itself: Possible read error: a much larger clone is one base away. The chain combines TRBV27 with TRBJ1-1, with 7 bases matching TRBD1. The CDR3 is 14 amino acids. From germline, CDR1 is MNHEY and CDR2 SMNVEV (reference sequence). The CDR3 loop reads CVSSLSKGATEAFF. The CDR3, as DNA: TGTGTCAGCAGTTTATCGAAGGGGGCGACTGAAGCTTTCTTT.

This clonotype was recorded many times. For the CDR3, the DNA is TGTGCCAGCATGGGTCAGGCGTTGAACGATTACGAGCAGTACTTC. Residues: CASMGQALNDYEQYF. This chain uses TRBV28 with TRBJ2-7; D is unresolved. Trimming shortened V by 7 bases and J by 4 bases, and 20 bases separated the two germline ends. CDR3 length: 15 residues. Germline V lookup: CDR1 MDHEN, CDR2 SYDVKM.